This T cell receptor (beta chain) was found in a study of PD-1 blockade in mismatch repair-deficient tumors. On the study more broadly: Patients had 11 to 13 mismatch repair-deficient cancer types and were previously treated and progressing.

Sequencing was performed with immunoSEQ multiplex PCR; in TCRdb, only in-frame clones are kept and a portion is missing. Of about 24,000 clones listed, 83% are singletons. For this clone: Antigen: not known.

Study findings and constraints: Tumor-resident clones, often undetectable pretreatment in blood, expanded then contracted after pembrolizumab.

All patients were mismatch repair deficient, assessed by either PCR or immunohistochemistry. TCR sequencing covered a few patients who responded to pembrolizumab. CDR1 ENHRY and CDR2 SYGVKD come from the germline V gene. This CDR3 comprises 15 residues. V lost 6 bases, J lost 4 bases, and 5 bases stayed unmatched. The sequence was collected from an adult with mismatch repair-deficient cancer. This chain links TRBV10-3 with TRBJ2-3; 12 positions agree with TRBD2. The sample was peripheral blood, taken 12 weeks after starting pembrolizumab. The CDR3 here is CAISRLAGEADTQYF. In DNA form, the CDR3 reads TGTGCCATCAGCCGACTAGCGGGAGAAGCAGATACGCAGTATTTT.